Following are 5 T cell receptor beta chains from one sample sequenced in a study of T-cell reconstitution after alpha-beta-depleted transplantation in children. A TCRbeta library incorporating unique molecular identifiers was prepared. TCRdb re-called the PCR reads with MiXCR, one entry per CDR3 protein. Among some 78,000 distinct CDR3 sequences listed, over 12% were seen once. The sample here was PBMCs, mostly from graft donor cells, taken 180 days after TCRalphabeta/CD19-depleted stem cell transplant. The receptors were sampled from a male patient between 2 and 15 years old who had a stem cell transplant for acute lymphoblastic leukemia, so the T cells may come from the graft donor.

The J gene is TRBJ2-4, the V gene TRBV7-9; a weak D match, TRBD2 (7 bases). CDR3 length equals 16 residues. CDR1 and CDR2 (germline): SEHNR, FQNEAQ (reference sequence). V was pared by 1 base and J by 6 bases, with 16 bases between. CDR3 sequence reads: CASSLVVAGAANIQYF. CDR3 in DNA: TGTGCCAGCAGCTTAGTAGTGGCGGGGGCGGCAAACATTCAGTACTTC.

This clonotype was seen only a few times. This rearrangement joins TRBV5-1 to TRBJ1-1; D not certain. V was cut by 5 bases and J by 1 base, with 6 bases left in between. The CDR3 contains 12 residues. Germline-derived CDR1 and CDR2 are SGHRS and YFSETQ. Here the CDR3 DNA reads TGCGCCAGCAGGACGGGGAACACTGAAGCTTTCTTT. Protein: CASRTGNTEAFF.

J is TRBJ2-3 and V is TRBV5-1, with D maybe TRBD1 (6 bases). The J call may not be correct, given that the DNA end is closer to TRBJ1-5. This CDR3 spans 16 amino acids. Germline V gives CDR1 SGHRS, CDR2 YFSETQ. In DNA form, the CDR3 reads TGCGCCAGCAGCTTGGAACTAGCGGGGGCCATCGGTACGCAGCATTTT. Translated, it gives CASSLELAGAIGTQHF.

This clonotype was counted ten times or more. The J gene is TRBJ2-5, the V gene TRBV3-1; a weak D match, TRBD2 (6 bases). This CDR3 is 13 amino acids long. Trimming pared 0 bases from V and 4 bases from J, leaving 6 bases between. From germline, CDR1 is LGHDT and CDR2 YNNKEL (reference sequence). DNA of the CDR3: TGTGCCAGCAGCCAAGAGGGAGGAGAGACCCAGTACTTC. This encodes CASSQEGGETQYF.

This chain links TRBV6-2 or TRBV6-3 with TRBJ2-1; a possible D gene is TRBD2 (6 bases). The CDR3 has 15 residues. V dropped 3 bases and J dropped 7 bases, with 16 bases sitting between them. Germline CDR1 and CDR2: MNHEY and SVGEGT. CDR3 protein: CASSYMGVAANEQFF. Written as DNA, the CDR3 is TGTGCCAGCAGTTATATGGGGGTAGCGGCTAATGAGCAGTTCTTC.